This T cell receptor (beta chain) comes out of a study of CD8+ T cells in alopecia areata. Study-level results: For patients receiving tofacitinib, scalp clonality and expanded CD8+ clones among the top 100 significantly decreased.

From germline, CDR1 is LGHNA and CDR2 YNFKEQ. After removal of 2 bases from V and 6 bases from J, the junction contained 4 bases not matched to a gene. This CDR3 has 15 residues. Treatment of the sample: oral pan-JAK inhibitor, 5-10 mg twice daily. As regards this clone: Its antigen is not identified.

Isolated RNA was reverse transcribed into cDNA used as the sequencing template. The table came from immunoSEQ multiplex PCR; TCRdb's copy has only in-frame clones and leaves some out. This table holds about 140,000 clones, 85% to 90% found once. The source is a human donor with alopecia areata. The sequencing used CD8+ T cells sorted from blood, collected at week 4, from a patient treated with tofacitinib. V is TRBV4-2 and J is TRBJ2-1; 10 bases match TRBD1. The CDR3 coding sequence is TGTGCCAGCAGCCAACTGAGGACAGGGGGCAATGAGCAGTTCTTC. Translation: CASSQLRTGGNEQFF.